One sample yielded the 26 T cell receptor beta chains listed below, sequenced in a study of CD8 T cells in Susac syndrome. An input of about 0.5 to 1 ug of RNA was subjected to reverse transcription using random hexamers. TCRdb ran MiXCR on the immunoSEQ multiplex PCR reads and lists one entry per CDR3 protein. The sample gives roughly 200,000 distinct CDR3 sequences, 94% of which show up once; 0.095% to 0.13% is in the top ten. The specimen was CD4+ T cells from PBMCs. The receptors originated from a human donor with Susac syndrome.

V is TRBV15 and J is TRBJ1-4; no firm D call. The CDR3 has 14 residues. CDR1 and CDR2 from the germline V gene are LNHNV and YYDKDF (reference sequence). Deletions cut 4 bases from V and 0 bases from J, with 6 bases between. The CDR3: CATSIPTTNEKLFF. CDR3 DNA sequence: TGTGCCACCAGCATCCCCACAACTAATGAAAAACTGTTTTTT.

This clonotype was counted a single time. The rearrangement uses TRBV2 and TRBJ1-2; D not resolved. With 7 bases removed from V and 3 bases from J, the gap between germline ends came to 6 bases. Germline values: CDR1 SNHLY, CDR2 FYNNEI. The CDR3 covers 11 residues. The CDR3 bases are TGTGCCAGCACAACTCACTATGGCTACACCTTC. This sequence encodes CASTTHYGYTF.

This clonotype has more than one count but fewer than ten. The J gene is TRBJ2-5, the V gene TRBV18, with D uncertain. The V gene's germline CDR1 is KGHSH and CDR2 LQKENI. V shed 6 bases and J shed 4 bases, with 6 bases lying between them. This CDR3 has 11 residues. Here the CDR3 DNA reads TGTGCCAGCTCCTCGGCAGAGACCCAGTACTTC. It yields the protein CASSSAETQYF. Using reference TRBV18 and TRBJ2-5 for the parts outside the CDR3, the full variable domain is NAGVMQNPRHLVRRRGQEARLRCSPMKGHSHVYWYRQLPEEGLKFMVYLQKENIIDESGMPKERFSAEFPKEGPSILRIQQVVRGDSAAYFCASSSAETQYFGPGTRLLVL.

The chain combines TRBV2 with TRBJ2-7; maybe TRBD2 (6 bases). This CDR3 contains 11 residues. The germline V gene has CDR1 SNHLY and CDR2 FYNNEI. The V and J ends lost 3 bases and 7 bases respectively, with 7 bases between them. The CDR3 spells CASSDAGEQYF. The CDR3, as DNA: TGTGCCAGCAGTGACGCGGGGGAGCAGTACTTC.

The rearrangement links TRBV18 to TRBJ2-7; 9 bases line up with TRBD1. The CDR3 has 14 amino acids. Germline V gives CDR1 KGHSH, CDR2 LQKENI. V gave up 1 base and J gave up 6 bases; unmatched junction bases: 4. This CDR3 reads CASSPHGTGREQYF. In DNA form, the CDR3 reads TGTGCCAGCTCACCACATGGGACAGGGCGCGAGCAGTACTTC.

The chain has TRBV21-1 and TRBJ2-7; TRBD1 was called by the table and not checked on the DNA. TRBV21-1 is tagged as a pseudogene. The CDR3 sequence is 11 residues long. CDR3 region: CASKQVPEQYF. The CDR3 nucleotides are TGTGCCAGCAAACAGGTTCCTGAGCAGTACTTC.

The chain's CDR3 is CSVGDRGSSGEQFF. Written as DNA, the CDR3 is TGCAGCGTTGGGGACAGGGGGTCCTCCGGTGAGCAGTTCTTC. This chain links TRBV29-1 with TRBJ2-1; 11 nucleotides agree with TRBD1. The CDR3 length is 14 residues. V dropped 4 bases and J dropped 9; count of bases not matched to a gene: 8. Looked up from germline, CDR1 is SQVTM and CDR2 is ANQGSEA.

This chain joins TRBV6-4 and TRBJ2-3, with 9 bases fitting TRBD2. CDR1 and CDR2 (germline): MRHNA, SNTAGT. V lost 3 bases to trimming and J lost 2 bases; unmatched junction nucleotides: 6. This CDR3 contains 16 residues. The CDR3 nucleotides are TGTGCCAGCAGTGAGTCCGCGGGGGGGAACACAGATACGCAGTATTTT. Protein product: CASSESAGGNTDTQYF.

The chain couples TRBV20-1 to TRBJ2-3, with D perhaps given as TRBD1 or TRBD2 (5 bases each). Trimming pared 0 bases from V and 5 bases from J, leaving 15 bases between. Germline V gene sequence: CDR1 DFQATT, CDR2 SNEGSKA (reference sequence). This CDR3 has 15 amino acids. DNA for the CDR3: TGCAGTGCTAGAGATGGGGGAAAAACGATAGATACGCAGTATTTT. Translating gives CSARDGGKTIDTQYF.

The CDR3 reads CASSHGDIYEQYF. The CDR3 coding sequence is TGTGCCAGCAGCCACGGGGACATCTACGAGCAGTACTTC. V and J are TRBV14 and TRBJ2-7, with TRBD1 as a possible D gene (6 bases). V lost 3 bases, J lost 3 bases, and 9 bases lay in between. The CDR3 is 13 residues long. CDR1 and CDR2 from the germline V gene are SGHDN and FVKESK. The variable domain in full, completed from reference TRBV14 and TRBJ2-7, reads EAGVTQFPSHSVIEKGQTVTLRCDPISGHDNLYWYRRVMGKEIKFLLHFVKESKQDESGMPNNRFLAERTGGTYSTLKVQPAELEDSGVYFCASSHGDIYEQYFGPGTRLTVT.

The chain has TRBV3-1 and TRBJ1-5; D possibly corresponds to TRBD1 (5 bases). V was trimmed by 4 bases and J by 0 bases, leaving 7 bases between them. CDR3 size: 14 residues. The germline CDR1 and CDR2 sequences are LGHDT and YNNKEL (reference sequence). CDR3 sequence reads: CASSLDTSNQPQHF. CDR3 coding DNA: TGTGCCAGCAGCCTGGACACTAGCAATCAGCCCCAGCATTTT.

This clonotype turned up a few times. The chain couples TRBV18 to TRBJ1-5; 7 bases fit TRBD1. The CDR3 is 16 amino acids. Germline lookup yields CDR1 KGHSH and CDR2 LQKENI. With 3 bases clipped from V and 0 bases from J, the junction kept 5 bases outside the gene matches. In DNA, the CDR3 is TGTGCCAGCTCACCTGACAGGGCCGATAGCAATCAGCCCCAGCATTTT. This encodes CASSPDRADSNQPQHF.

CDR3 sequence: CSGRTSIYKDTQYF. In DNA form, the CDR3 reads TGCAGTGGCCGGACTAGCATATATAAAGATACGCAGTATTTT. The chain recombines TRBV20-1 with TRBJ2-3; TRBD2 matches 8 bases. This CDR3 spans 14 amino acids. The V segment lost 7 bases and the J segment 5 bases; nucleotides outside the gene matches: 11. The V gene's germline CDR1 is DFQATT and CDR2 SNEGSKA (reference sequence).

The chain uses TRBV7-9 and TRBJ2-7; 9 nucleotides match TRBD1. Germline CDR1 and CDR2: SEHNR and FQNEAQ (reference sequence). The V and J ends lost 5 bases and 5 bases, in that order; junction bases with no gene match: 13. The CDR3 has 16 residues. The CDR3 region has the DNA TGTGCCAGCAGCCCCCCCACTCGGACAGGGGATAACGAGCAGTACTTC. Translated, it gives CASSPPTRTGDNEQYF.

The chain has TRBV5-1 and TRBJ2-7, with 9 bases fitting TRBD1. Losses at the gene ends were 3 bases for V and 3 bases for J; bases not matched to a gene: 4. The CDR3 runs to 14 residues. CDR1 and CDR2 from the germline V gene are SGHRS and YFSETQ. In DNA, the CDR3 is TGCGCCAGCAGCTCGGGACAGGGACACTACGAGCAGTACTTC. Translated, it gives CASSSGQGHYEQYF.

The V gene is TRBV20-1, the J gene TRBJ1-1; D remains unclear. V lost 3 bases and J lost 3, with 2 bases in between. This CDR3 has 10 amino acids. Germline CDR1 reads DFQATT; CDR2 reads SNEGSKA (reference sequence). The CDR3 loop is CSASDTEAFF. The CDR3 bases are TGCAGTGCTAGCGACACTGAAGCTTTCTTT.

This clonotype was picked up one time. V usage is TRBV29-1 and J usage is TRBJ2-4; D gene uncertain. The CDR3 has 15 amino acids. V shed 4 bases and J shed 0 bases, with 13 bases lying between them. Germline V gene lookup returns CDR1 SQVTM and CDR2 ANQGSEA. The CDR3 DNA sequence: TGCAGCGTTGTGTGGCGAACTCTAGCCAAAAACATTCAGTACTTC. This translates into CSVVWRTLAKNIQYF.

This clonotype was detected only once. The chain joins TRBV9 to TRBJ2-5; 8 nucleotides agree with TRBD2. Germline V gene data show CDR1 as SGDLS and CDR2 as YYNGEE. The V and J ends lost 0 bases and 2 bases, in that order; junction bases with no gene match: 6. The CDR3 spans 16 residues. The CDR3 here is CASSVGPGGGQETQYF. The CDR3 DNA reads as TGTGCCAGCAGCGTAGGCCCAGGCGGGGGGCAAGAGACCCAGTACTTC. Together with reference TRBV9 and TRBJ2-5, the CDR3 gives the full variable domain: DSGVTQTPKHLITATGQRVTLRCSPRSGDLSVYWYQQSLDQGLQFLIQYYNGEERAKGNILERFSAQQFPDLHSELNLSSLELGDSALYFCASSVGPGGGQETQYFGPGTRLLVL.

The chain uses TRBV7-2 and TRBJ1-6; the match to TRBD1 covers 7 bases. This CDR3 has 17 residues. V dropped 5 bases and J dropped 1; count of bases not matched to a gene: 8. Germline-derived CDR1 and CDR2 are SGHTA and FQGNSA. This CDR3 reads CASSLRRGPSYNSPLHF. For the CDR3, the DNA is TGTGCCAGCAGCCTCCGAAGGGGGCCATCCTATAATTCACCCCTCCACTTT.

The chain uses TRBV2 and TRBJ2-1, with TRBD2 matching 11 bases. This CDR3 spans 17 amino acids. Germline loops: CDR1 SNHLY, CDR2 FYNNEI. V lost 5 bases, J lost 7 bases, and 13 bases stayed unmatched. The CDR3 DNA reads as TGTGCCAGCAGTCTCCTCCCCGGGACTAGCGGCCCTAATGAGCAGTTCTTC. It codes for CASSLLPGTSGPNEQFF.

The chain uses TRBV2 and TRBJ1-1; a possible D gene is TRBD1 (6 bases). There are 14 residues in the CDR3. CDR1 and CDR2 from the germline V gene are SNHLY and FYNNEI. Trimming took off 4 bases at V and 1 base at J, with 10 bases between the two ends. The CDR3: CASSVGGPNTEAFF. The CDR3 DNA reads as TGTGCCAGCAGTGTAGGGGGGCCGAACACTGAAGCTTTCTTT. The whole variable domain, filled in from reference TRBV2 and TRBJ1-1, reads EPEVTQTPSHQVTQMGQEVILRCVPISNHLYFYWYRQILGQKVEFLVSFYNNEISEKSEIFDDQFSVERPDGSNFTLKIRSTKLEDSAMYFCASSVGGPNTEAFFGQGTRLTVV.

This rearrangement joins TRBV24-1 to TRBJ2-2; 8 nucleotides line up with TRBD1. The V gene end was trimmed by 5 bases and the J gene end by 5 bases; junction bases not matched to a gene: 12. This CDR3 is 17 amino acids long. Germline values: CDR1 KGHDR, CDR2 SFDVKD. DNA for the CDR3: TGTGCCACCAGTGGCCGACAGGGGACGGGACTTACCGGGGAGCTGTTTTTT. Residues: CATSGRQGTGLTGELFF.

This clonotype has only one observation. The chain couples TRBV11-3 to TRBJ2-5; 7 bases are shared with TRBD2. V dropped 0 bases and J dropped 4; count of bases not matched to a gene: 2. The CDR3 is 14 residues long. Germline lookup yields CDR1 SGHNT and CDR2 YENEEA. CDR3 amino acids: CASSLDAGVETQYF. CDR3 DNA: TGTGCCAGCAGCTTAGATGCGGGGGTAGAGACCCAGTACTTC.

The chain employs TRBV23-1 and TRBJ1-1; perhaps TRBD1 as D (5 bases). TRBV23-1 is flagged as an ORF with uncertain function. The CDR3 runs 14 residues. V lost 2 bases and J 4 bases, leaving 11 bases between the germline ends. The CDR3 region is CASSQMAGTTEAFF. In nucleotides, the CDR3 is TGCGCCAGCAGTCAAATGGCAGGGACCACTGAAGCTTTCTTT.

The V gene is TRBV12-3 or TRBV12-4, the J gene TRBJ1-5; D remains unclear. The CDR3 sequence is 13 residues long. V was trimmed by 2 bases and J by 4 bases, leaving 6 bases between them. CDR3 nucleotide sequence: TGTGCCAGCAGTTTAAGGGAAAATCAGCCCCAGCATTTT. Translation: CASSLRENQPQHF.

This rearrangement joins TRBV7-2 to TRBJ2-2, with TRBD1 identical over 7 bases. Germline V gives CDR1 SGHTA, CDR2 FQGNSA. The CDR3 totals 16 residues. J lost 2 bases, V lost 5 bases, and 8 bases had no gene match. The CDR3 is CASSTRGGRNTGELFF. CDR3 DNA sequence: TGTGCCAGCAGCACTAGAGGGGGCCGAAACACCGGGGAGCTGTTTTTT.